Listed here are 32 T cell receptor beta chains from one sample, sequenced in a study of cytotoxic CD8 clonotypes in ibrutinib-treated CLL. Method: immunoSEQ multiplex PCR; TCRdb's copy keeps in-frame clones and lacks some. The data show approximately 100,000 clones, with approximately 58% seen just once and about 40% held by the top ten. Sequenced material: PBMCs, taken after 24 months of ibrutinib treatment. Source of these receptors: a human donor with chronic lymphocytic leukemia.

The rearrangement links TRBV5-1 to TRBJ2-1; D may correspond to TRBD1 or TRBD2 (6 bases each). Trimming shortened V by 4 bases and J by 14 bases, and 16 bases separated the two germline ends. Germline CDR1 is SGHRS and CDR2 is YFSETQ. The CDR3 length is 12 residues. CDR3 sequence reads: CASSTGGPVKFF. As DNA, the CDR3 is TGCGCCAGCAGCACTGGGGGGCCTGTGAAGTTCTTC.

The genes are TRBV10-1 and TRBJ1-2; D uncertain. The germline V gene has CDR1 WNHNN and CDR2 SYGVQD (reference sequence). There are 16 residues in the CDR3. The germline V and J ends were trimmed by 0 bases and 1 base, with 12 bases remaining between them. CDR3 amino acids: CASSESAWFVNYGYTF. As DNA, the CDR3 is TGCGCCAGCAGTGAGTCGGCGTGGTTCGTTAACTATGGCTACACCTTC.

The chain has TRBV5-1 and TRBJ2-1; D is unresolved. The CDR3 has 15 amino acids. V lost 8 bases and J 0 bases, leaving 15 bases between the germline ends. CDR1 and CDR2 from the germline V gene are SGHRS and YFSETQ. The CDR3 DNA follows: TGCGCCAGTGCCTTCGAGGATAGCTCCTACAATGAGCAGTTCTTC. Translation: CASAFEDSSYNEQFF.

DNA of the CDR3: TGCGCCAGCAGTGATACACAGAACACTGAAGCTTTCTTT. This sequence encodes CASSDTQNTEAFF. The chain links TRBV10-2 to TRBJ1-1; D not resolved. The CDR3 has 13 amino acids. In germline, CDR1 is WSHSY, CDR2 SAAADI. V was clipped by 3 bases and J by 1 base, with 6 bases between them.

Remarks on this clone: At one end the junction does not follow the germline gene, possibly because of a read error. The chain uses TRBV7-7 and TRBJ2-3, with no clear D. This CDR3 contains 15 residues. Per the germline V gene, CDR1 is SSHAT and CDR2 is FNYEAQ (reference sequence). DNA for the CDR3: TGTGCTAGCAGCTTAGGGCTCGGAGCCACAGATACGCAGTATTTT. Amino acid sequence: CASSLGLGATDTQYF.

This clone was observed a single time. This chain connects TRBV5-1 to TRBJ2-7; unclear D gene. CDR3 length: 13 residues. In germline, CDR1 is SGHRS, CDR2 YFSETQ. The ends were cut back, 4 bases at V and 3 bases at J, with 11 bases in the middle. Here the CDR3 reads CASSPSTLYEQYF. The CDR3 bases are TGCGCCAGCAGCCCAAGCACACTCTACGAGCAGTACTTC.

The V call is TRBV19, the J call TRBJ2-1; the D is unclear. Trimming shortened V by 6 bases and J by 2 bases, and 5 bases separated the two germline ends. Germline loops: CDR1 LNHDA, CDR2 SQIVND (reference sequence). There are 12 residues in the CDR3. In DNA form, the CDR3 reads TGTGCCAGTAGCGGGCCCTACAATGAGCAGTTCTTC. It translates to CASSGPYNEQFF.

The CDR3 here is CASIRNRDPSYEQYF. DNA of the CDR3: TGTGCCAGCATAAGAAACAGGGACCCATCCTACGAGCAGTACTTC. V usage is TRBV2 and J usage is TRBJ2-7, with D perhaps TRBD1 (6 bases). The V gene lost 7 bases and the J gene lost 1 base, with 17 bases spanning the gap. Germline CDR1 SNHLY, CDR2 FYNNEI. The CDR3 is 15 residues long.

This clone was observed a few times. The chain combines TRBV28 with TRBJ1-2, with D possibly TRBD1 on 5 matching bases. The CDR3 has 14 residues. Per the germline V gene, CDR1 is MDHEN and CDR2 is SYDVKM. V gave up 8 bases and J gave up 4 bases, with 17 bases separating them. The CDR3 loop reads CASHTFDSPYGYTF. CDR3 nucleotides: TGTGCCAGCCATACCTTCGACAGTCCCTATGGCTACACCTTC.

This clone has a handful of counts. The chain has TRBV15 and TRBJ1-6; no definite D call. This CDR3 is 14 amino acids long. V was cut by 6 bases and J by 0 bases, with 6 bases left in between. The germline gives CDR1 LNHNV, CDR2 YYDKDF (reference sequence). CDR3 nucleotide sequence: TGTGCCACCAGGGGGAGCTCCTATAATTCACCCCTCCACTTT. Encoded protein: CATRGSSYNSPLHF.

This clone appeared a single time. J is TRBJ1-2 and V is TRBV10-2; maybe TRBD1 (5 bases). Trimming shortened V by 4 bases and J by 3 bases, and 9 bases separated the two germline ends. The length of the CDR3 is 13 residues. In germline, CDR1 is WSHSY, CDR2 SAAADI. In DNA form, the CDR3 reads TGCGCCAGCAGTGGTGGCAGGGACTATGGCTACACCTTC. Translated: CASSGGRDYGYTF.

There are a few counts of this clone. V and J are TRBV5-1 and TRBJ2-3; 10 nucleotides line up with TRBD2. The CDR3 loop spans 17 amino acids. CDR1 is SGHRS and CDR2 is YFSETQ in the germline V gene. Trimming at V came to 0 bases and at J to 1 base, leaving 5 bases not matched to a gene. CDR3 DNA sequence: TGCGCCAGCAGCTTGGGAGCGGGGGGGCCGGGCACAGATACGCAGTATTTT. Its translation is CASSLGAGGPGTDTQYF.

This clone was recorded many times. The rearrangement uses TRBV30 and TRBJ1-1; D remains unclear. V was trimmed by 0 bases and J by 0 bases, leaving 8 bases between them. Germline V gene sequence: CDR1 GTSNPN, CDR2 SVGIG (reference sequence). This CDR3 is built from 14 residues. The CDR3 reads CAWSVQSLNTEAFF. In nucleotides, the CDR3 is TGTGCCTGGAGTGTACAATCCCTGAACACTGAAGCTTTCTTT.

V gene TRBV14 combines with J gene TRBJ1-1, with D uncertain. Germline CDR1 and CDR2: SGHDN and FVKESK. The length of the CDR3 is 14 residues. V dropped 3 bases and J dropped 8 bases, with 16 bases sitting between them. DNA of the CDR3: TGTGCCAGCAGCCACGACGGAGGGCGCGGGGAAGCTTTCTTT. It yields the protein CASSHDGGRGEAFF.

This clone was seen a handful of times. The CDR3 here is CASRGQWGNTEAFF. The CDR3 DNA sequence: TGTGCCAGCAGGGGACAGTGGGGGAACACTGAAGCTTTCTTT. The chain employs TRBV6-6 and TRBJ1-1, with TRBD1 matching over 7 bases. The CDR3 is 14 amino acids. Germline lookup yields CDR1 MNHNY and CDR2 SVGAGI (reference sequence). The junction had 5 bases not matched to a gene; V was cut back by 6 bases and J by 1 base.

This chain joins TRBV19 and TRBJ1-5, with no clear D. The CDR3 contains 12 residues. CDR1 is LNHDA and CDR2 is SQIVND in the germline V gene (reference sequence). The V end was cut by 4 bases, the J end by 11 bases, with 12 bases between. The chain's CDR3 is CASSTFGASQHF. CDR3 DNA sequence: TGTGCCAGTAGTACCTTTGGAGCGTCCCAGCATTTT. The full variable domain, its missing parts supplied by reference TRBV19 and TRBJ1-5, is DGGITQSPKYLFRKEGQNVTLSCEQNLNHDAMYWYRQDPGQGLRLIYYSQIVNDFQKGDIAEGYSVSREKKESFPLTVTSAQKNPTAFYLCASSTFGASQHFGDGTRLSIL.

The genes are TRBV6-6 and TRBJ1-1; D unresolved. Trimming removed 3 bases from V and 1 base from J, with 9 bases in between. Germline CDR1 reads MNHNY; CDR2 reads SVGAGI (reference sequence). The CDR3 runs to 14 residues. Here the CDR3 reads CASSYAQSNTEAFF. CDR3 DNA sequence: TGTGCCAGCAGTTATGCGCAATCGAACACTGAAGCTTTCTTT.

This chain joins TRBV6-6 and TRBJ1-1, with a tentative D call TRBD1 (5 bases). CDR1 is MNHNY, CDR2 SVGAGI, per germline (reference sequence). This CDR3 spans 13 amino acids. Between the trimmed V and J ends, which lost 7 bases and 1 base, there was a span of 10 bases. The CDR3 DNA follows: TGTGCCAGCAATTGGGGCCCGAACACTGAAGCTTTCTTT. Its protein is CASNWGPNTEAFF.

This clone was seen a handful of times. This chain joins TRBV28 and TRBJ2-5; the D gene is possibly TRBD2 (7 bases). The germline V gene encodes CDR1 MDHEN and CDR2 SYDVKM. This CDR3 is built from 13 residues. V lost 11 bases, J lost 5 bases, and 18 bases lay in between. As DNA, the CDR3 is TGTGCCTCCGGGATCGGGGGGCGGGAGACCCAGTACTTC. Protein product: CASGIGGRETQYF.

This rearrangement joins TRBV21-1 to TRBJ2-7; whether TRBD1, the table's D call, matches the DNA was not checked. TRBV21-1 is a pseudogene segment. This CDR3 spans 16 amino acids. For the CDR3, the DNA is TGTGCCAGCAGCACACCGGGACAGGTAGGCCCCTACGAGCAGTACTTC. Protein: CASSTPGQVGPYEQYF.

This clone appeared once. V gene TRBV27 combines with J gene TRBJ1-5; D gene uncertain. Germline V gives CDR1 MNHEY, CDR2 SMNVEV (reference sequence). The V end was cut by 0 bases, the J end by 5 bases, with 8 bases between. The CDR3 contains 14 residues. The CDR3 loop reads CASSLSAMDQPQHF. In DNA form, the CDR3 reads TGTGCCAGCAGTTTATCCGCGATGGATCAGCCCCAGCATTTT.

The chain recombines TRBV27 with TRBJ2-2; D not resolved. Per germline, CDR1 MNHEY and CDR2 SMNVEV (reference sequence). Between the trimmed V and J ends, which lost 3 bases and 1 base, there was a span of 6 bases. The length of the CDR3 is 14 residues. CDR3: CASSFGLNTGELFF. CDR3 in DNA: TGTGCCAGCAGTTTTGGATTGAACACCGGGGAGCTGTTTTTT.

This clone was recorded a few times. The chain couples TRBV20-1 to TRBJ2-4; 7 bases map to TRBD1. CDR3 length equals 11 residues. In germline, CDR1 is DFQATT, CDR2 SNEGSKA (reference sequence). V trimming: 5 bases; J trimming: 8 bases; junction bases outside the gene matches: 3. CDR3 residues: CSALTGYIQYF. CDR3 bases: TGCAGTGCTCTGACAGGGTACATTCAGTACTTC.

About this clone: A read error is possible here, since a much larger clone lies one base away. In the same sample, other DNA sequences code for this CDR3. The V and J genes are TRBV7-8 and TRBJ2-1; no reliable D call. Germline lookup yields CDR1 SGHVS and CDR2 FQNEAQ. Trimming pared 5 bases from V and 4 bases from J, leaving 3 bases between. This CDR3 region has 11 residues. The CDR3 is CASSPYNEQFF. DNA for the CDR3: TGTGCCAGCAGCCCATACAATGAGCAGTTCTTC.

J is TRBJ2-1 and V is TRBV27; tentatively, D is TRBD2 (7 bases). CDR3 size: 16 residues. The ends were cut back, 3 bases at V and 0 bases at J, with 12 bases in the middle. Germline values: CDR1 MNHEY, CDR2 SMNVEV (reference sequence). CDR3 protein: CASSLGGGLSYNEQFF. CDR3 in DNA: TGTGCCAGCAGTTTGGGAGGGGGACTCTCCTACAATGAGCAGTTCTTC.

This clone was detected only a few times. This sequence joins TRBV19 and TRBJ2-7; D is undetermined. Trimming took off 6 bases at V and 5 bases at J, with 11 bases between the two ends. This CDR3 is 12 amino acids long. Looked up from germline, CDR1 is LNHDA and CDR2 is SQIVND (reference sequence). CDR3 DNA: TGTGCCAGTAGCAGCTCGGGCCACGAGCAGTACTTC. It specifies CASSSSGHEQYF.

This sequence joins TRBV4-1 and TRBJ2-1; D might be TRBD2 (6 bases). From germline, CDR1 is MGHRA and CDR2 YSYEKL. The CDR3 is made up of 14 amino acids. V was trimmed by 0 bases and J by 9 bases, leaving 12 bases between them. The CDR3 bases are TGCGCCAGCAGCCAAGATCAGATGGGGGGTGAGCAGTTCTTC. Protein sequence: CASSQDQMGGEQFF.

This chain connects TRBV28 to TRBJ1-2; the D gene is possibly TRBD1 (5 bases). The V end was cut by 3 bases, the J end by 5 bases, with 16 bases between. The CDR3 runs to 15 residues. In germline, CDR1 is MDHEN, CDR2 SYDVKM. The CDR3 loop reads CASSLGQGRLYGYTF. The CDR3 DNA is TGTGCCAGCAGTTTGGGGCAGGGAAGGCTATATGGCTACACCTTC.

This clone was detected a few times. In DNA form, the CDR3 reads TGTGCCAGCAGCAGGACCGCTGATCAGCCCCAGCATTTT. It specifies CASSRTADQPQHF. The rearrangement uses TRBV7-9 and TRBJ1-5; D ambiguous. The CDR3 is made up of 13 amino acids. Trimming pared 5 bases from V and 5 bases from J, leaving 10 bases between. Germline V gene data show CDR1 as SEHNR and CDR2 as FQNEAQ (reference sequence).

This clone was counted a few times. This chain uses TRBV7-7 with TRBJ2-2; D is perhaps TRBD1 (5 bases). Trimming pared 7 bases from V and 6 bases from J, leaving 12 bases between. The length of the CDR3 is 13 residues. Germline values: CDR1 SSHAT, CDR2 FNYEAQ (reference sequence). CDR3 bases: TGTGCCAGCACAGAAGGGGTCCCCGGGGAGCTGTTTTTT. Translating it yields CASTEGVPGELFF.

The V call is TRBV28, the J call TRBJ1-1; D remains unclear. The CDR3 contains 13 residues. Germline V gene lookup returns CDR1 MDHEN and CDR2 SYDVKM. Between the trimmed V and J ends, which lost 2 bases and 13 bases, there was a span of 17 bases. CDR3 DNA sequence: TGTGCCAGCAGTTTAGAAAATCCTGGACGGGGTTTCTTT. Translated: CASSLENPGRGFF.

The chain carries TRBV25-1 and TRBJ2-6; 7 positions agree with TRBD1. The ends lost 8 bases at V and 0 bases at J; junction bases unmatched: 1. This CDR3 is built from 14 residues. Germline CDR1 and CDR2: MGHDK and SYGVNS. The CDR3 sequence: CASQGVSGANVLTF. CDR3 in DNA: TGTGCCAGCCAGGGGGTCTCTGGGGCCAACGTCCTGACTTTC.